One and the same sample provided the 28 T cell receptor beta chains below, sequenced in a study of control samples from healthy donors and cancer patients. Only in-frame clones appear in the TCRdb table, and some are missing; sequencing was by immunoSEQ multiplex PCR. The sample includes some 120,000 clones, more than 85% of them seen just once. Sequencing used PBMCs. The source of these receptors is a man in his fifties with head and neck cancer.

This chain joins TRBV6-1 and TRBJ1-2; no firm D call. This CDR3 is built from 15 residues. The V gene lost 1 base and the J gene lost 4 bases, with 13 bases spanning the gap. The germline V gene encodes CDR1 MNHNS and CDR2 SASEGT. CDR3 sequence (DNA): TGTGCCAGCAGTGAAGTCTCCGCGGGTGCCTATGGCTACACCTTC. Protein sequence: CASSEVSAGAYGYTF.

The chain carries TRBV28 and TRBJ1-2; the D gene is possibly TRBD1 (6 bases). Trimming removed 8 bases from V and 4 bases from J, with 11 bases in between. Per the germline V gene, CDR1 is MDHEN and CDR2 is SYDVKM. CDR3 size: 12 residues. The CDR3 region is CASSGQIYGYTF. DNA of the CDR3: TGTGCCAGCTCCGGACAGATCTATGGCTACACCTTC.

This chain connects TRBV25-1 to TRBJ1-1; weak D call: TRBD1 (6 bases). Germline loops: CDR1 MGHDK, CDR2 SYGVNS. The length of the CDR3 is 13 residues. V lost 3 bases, J lost 3 bases, and 8 bases lay in between. This CDR3 reads CASSDGGYTEAFF. The DNA for the CDR3 is TGTGCCAGCAGTGATGGGGGCTACACTGAAGCTTTCTTT.

A single count supports this clone. The chain combines TRBV4-3 with TRBJ2-7; 9 bases align to TRBD2. This CDR3 has 14 residues. Germline V gene lookup returns CDR1 LGHNA and CDR2 YSLEER. V lost 8 bases and J lost 2; bases outside the gene matches: 7. The CDR3 DNA sequence: TGCGCCAGCGCTCACGTAGCGGGGGCCTACGAGCAGTACTTC. This sequence encodes CASAHVAGAYEQYF.

The chain has TRBV28 and TRBJ2-7; 10 bases are shared with TRBD1. The junction had 6 bases not matched to a gene; V was cut back by 6 bases and J by 4 bases. The CDR3 consists of 14 residues. Germline V CDR1 and CDR2: MDHEN, SYDVKM. The CDR3 DNA sequence: TGTGCCAGCAGAAGACAGGGGGCCTTATACGAGCAGTACTTC. Translating gives CASRRQGALYEQYF.

The chain uses TRBV5-1 and TRBJ2-2; either TRBD1 or TRBD2 may fit D (5 bases each). The CDR3 is 15 residues long. Germline CDR1 is SGHRS and CDR2 is YFSETQ. V dropped 2 bases and J dropped 7 bases, with 15 bases sitting between them. The chain's CDR3 is CASSLSGGEVGELFF. The CDR3 bases are TGCGCCAGCAGCTTAAGTGGGGGAGAGGTCGGGGAGCTGTTTTTT.

The V gene is TRBV6-5, the J gene TRBJ1-4, with D tentatively TRBD1 (6 bases). The CDR3 spans 15 residues. CDR1 is MNHEY, CDR2 SVGAGI, per germline. V was shortened by 3 bases and J by 7 bases, with 15 bases between the two germline ends. The CDR3: CASSYRTASSEKLFF. In DNA, the CDR3 is TGTGCCAGCAGTTATCGGACAGCGTCGAGTGAAAAACTGTTTTTT.

The chain employs TRBV7-9 and TRBJ2-2, with 13 nucleotides matching TRBD2. The V and J ends lost 9 bases and 1 base, in that order; junction bases with no gene match: 5. Germline lookup yields CDR1 SEHNR and CDR2 FQNEAQ (reference sequence). The CDR3 spans 16 residues. The CDR3 loop is CASIWTSGGNTGELFF. CDR3 bases: TGTGCCAGTATATGGACTAGCGGGGGGAACACCGGGGAGCTGTTTTTT.

The chain joins TRBV9 to TRBJ1-1, with 7 bases matching TRBD1. Germline CDR1 and CDR2: SGDLS and YYNGEE. The CDR3 runs to 16 residues. V lost 0 bases to trimming and J lost 4 bases; unmatched junction nucleotides: 9. DNA for the CDR3: TGTGCCAGCAGCGTAGGTGTAGGGGGCGCAGGCACTGAAGCTTTCTTT. It yields the protein CASSVGVGGAGTEAFF.

The chain couples TRBV30 to TRBJ1-2, with 8 bases matching TRBD1. Germline V CDR1 and CDR2: GTSNPN, SVGIG (reference sequence). J lost 6 bases, V lost 1 base, and 10 bases had no gene match. The CDR3 is made up of 15 amino acids. This CDR3 reads CAWSAGTGGIDGYTF. As DNA, the CDR3 is TGTGCCTGGAGTGCAGGGACAGGTGGTATAGATGGCTACACCTTC.

This rearrangement joins TRBV6-2 or TRBV6-3 to TRBJ2-7, with 10 bases lining up with TRBD1. V lost 6 bases, J lost 2 bases, and 7 bases stayed unmatched. The germline V gene encodes CDR1 MNHEY and CDR2 SVGEGT. The CDR3 sequence is 15 residues long. CDR3 loop: CASSQGQGQAYEQYF. The CDR3 DNA follows: TGTGCCAGCAGCCAGGGACAGGGGCAGGCCTACGAGCAGTACTTC.

The chain is built from TRBV6-1 and TRBJ2-5, with TRBD1 as a possible D gene (5 bases). Germline CDR1 and CDR2: MNHNS and SASEGT. CDR3 length: 15 amino acids. Trimming took off 0 bases at V and 1 base at J, with 9 bases between the two ends. CDR3: CASSEAGHFQETQYF. The DNA for the CDR3 is TGTGCCAGCAGTGAAGCTGGACATTTCCAAGAGACCCAGTACTTC.

V and J are TRBV3-1 (or the pseudogene TRBV3-2) and TRBJ1-5; the D is unclear. This CDR3 is 15 amino acids long. The V end lost 1 base, the J end lost 0 bases, and 7 bases lay between the germline ends. Germline V gene lookup returns CDR1 LGHDT and CDR2 YNNKEL (reference sequence). CDR3 loop: CASSQVLGSNQPQHF. The DNA for the CDR3 is TGTGCCAGCAGCCAAGTCTTGGGTAGCAATCAGCCCCAGCATTTT.

V and J are TRBV30 and TRBJ1-2; 7 positions match TRBD1. V was pared by 7 bases and J by 2 bases, with 10 bases of the junction left unmatched. This CDR3 has 14 amino acids. Per germline, CDR1 GTSNPN and CDR2 SVGIG (reference sequence). The CDR3 spells CASLPGGGNYGYTF. For the CDR3, the DNA is TGTGCCTCGCTTCCAGGGGGAGGCAACTATGGCTACACCTTC.

V and J are TRBV4-3 and TRBJ2-3, with 9 positions matching TRBD2. Germline V lookup: CDR1 LGHNA, CDR2 YSLEER. V shed 4 bases and J 4 bases; nucleotides not matched to a gene: 6. CDR3 size: 15 residues. As DNA, the CDR3 is TGCGCCAGCAGCCCATCTATAGCGGGGGCAGATACGCAGTATTTT. Translated: CASSPSIAGADTQYF.

The chain recombines TRBV12-3 or TRBV12-4 with TRBJ1-5, with no clear D. V was trimmed by 6 bases and J by 6 bases, leaving 9 bases between them. The length of the CDR3 is 12 residues. The CDR3 DNA sequence: TGTGCCAGCAGCTTCGAAGGTCAGCCCCAGCATTTT. It codes for CASSFEGQPQHF.

The rearrangement links TRBV18 to TRBJ2-5; 7 positions match TRBD1. With 5 bases clipped from V and 7 bases from J, the junction kept 7 bases outside the gene matches. The CDR3 has 13 amino acids. Germline CDR1 and CDR2: KGHSH and LQKENI. In nucleotides, the CDR3 is TGTGCCAGCTCATCCGACAGGGTAATGACCCAGTACTTC. Amino acids: CASSSDRVMTQYF.

This chain uses TRBV4-1 with TRBJ1-3; TRBD1 agrees at 11 bases. The V gene's germline CDR1 is MGHRA and CDR2 YSYEKL. V gave up 5 bases and J gave up 3 bases; unmatched junction bases: 3. The CDR3 has 15 residues. The CDR3 is CASSGQGAGGNTIYF. The CDR3 coding sequence is TGCGCCAGCAGCGGACAGGGGGCAGGTGGAAACACCATATATTTT.

The rearrangement joins TRBV5-4 to TRBJ1-1; D is undetermined. Germline V CDR1 and CDR2: SGHNT, YYREEE (reference sequence). This CDR3 has 13 amino acids. Trimming took off 7 bases at V and 4 bases at J, with 14 bases between the two ends. The CDR3 DNA follows: TGTGCCAGCCTCCCCACGGGAGGCACTGAAGCTTTCTTT. Protein product: CASLPTGGTEAFF.

This sequence joins TRBV27 and TRBJ2-7; unclear D gene. Germline V gene data show CDR1 as MNHEY and CDR2 as SMNVEV (reference sequence). V dropped 3 bases and J dropped 0 bases, with 6 bases sitting between them. This CDR3 is built from 13 residues. The CDR3 coding sequence is TGTGCCAGCAGTTTCCGAAGCTCCTACGAGCAGTACTTC. Translating gives CASSFRSSYEQYF.

The chain carries TRBV4-2 and TRBJ1-1; 9 bases map to TRBD1. Trimming at V came to 1 base and at J to 1 base, leaving 4 bases not matched to a gene. This CDR3 is built from 16 residues. Germline CDR1 LGHNA, CDR2 YNFKEQ. The CDR3, as DNA: TGTGCCAGCAGCCAAGTGGGACAGGGACCGAACACTGAAGCTTTCTTT. Its protein product is CASSQVGQGPNTEAFF.

The chain has TRBV5-8 and TRBJ1-6, with D perhaps TRBD1 (5 bases). V lost 1 base and J 7 bases, leaving 12 bases between the germline ends. The CDR3 sequence is 15 residues long. CDR1 is SGHTS and CDR2 is YDEGEE in the germline V gene. The CDR3 nucleotides are TGTGCCAGCAGCTTGTATGGGGGTGGCAATTCACCCCTCCACTTT. Protein: CASSLYGGGNSPLHF.

The chain is built from TRBV28 and TRBJ1-2; 9 nucleotides agree with TRBD1. Per the germline V gene, CDR1 is MDHEN and CDR2 is SYDVKM. This CDR3 comprises 14 residues. V was clipped by 5 bases and J by 4 bases; unmatched bases: 5. The CDR3 nucleotides are TGTGCCAGCAGTGGGGACAGGGCCCTCTATGGCTACACCTTC. Amino acid sequence: CASSGDRALYGYTF.

The chain couples TRBV7-2 to TRBJ1-2, with a tentative D call TRBD1 (5 bases). Germline CDR1 and CDR2: SGHTA and FQGNSA. This CDR3 comprises 13 residues. Between the trimmed V and J ends, which lost 3 bases and 4 bases, there was a span of 9 bases. CDR3 sequence: CASSLGPSYGYTF. DNA of the CDR3: TGTGCCAGCAGCTTGGGACCGAGCTATGGCTACACCTTC.

This clone came up many times. The rearrangement uses TRBV27 and TRBJ2-7; TRBD2 matches 14 bases. V was clipped by 5 bases and J by 3 bases; unmatched bases: 9. Looked up from germline, CDR1 is MNHEY and CDR2 is SMNVEV (reference sequence). CDR3 size: 17 residues. In DNA, the CDR3 is TGTGCCAGCAGTCCGACTAGCGGGGGGGCCCCTCTCTACGAGCAGTACTTC. The encoded protein is CASSPTSGGAPLYEQYF.

This clone has a handful of counts. This rearrangement joins TRBV2 to TRBJ2-2; TRBD1 agrees at 7 bases. Per the germline V gene, CDR1 is SNHLY and CDR2 is FYNNEI. After removal of 6 bases from V and 4 bases from J, the junction contained 5 bases not matched to a gene. The CDR3 sequence is 14 residues long. CDR3: CASRGTVTTGELFF. For the CDR3, the DNA is TGTGCCAGCAGGGGGACAGTAACCACCGGGGAGCTGTTTTTT.

This chain uses TRBV7-2 with TRBJ2-3; no definite D call. The CDR3 is 12 amino acids. Germline CDR1 and CDR2: SGHTA and FQGNSA. The V gene lost 5 bases and the J gene lost 2 bases, with 5 bases spanning the gap. CDR3 coding DNA: TGTGCCAGCAGCCCTAACACAGATACGCAGTATTTT. It is translated as CASSPNTDTQYF.

This clone was seen more than once but under ten times. The chain combines TRBV4-2 with TRBJ2-6, with D uncertain. The V gene's germline CDR1 is LGHNA and CDR2 YNFKEQ. V was trimmed by 0 bases and J by 0 bases, leaving 6 bases between them. The CDR3 is made up of 16 amino acids. The CDR3 DNA sequence: TGTGCCAGCAGCCAAGATACCCTCTCTGGGGCCAACGTCCTGACTTTC. This encodes CASSQDTLSGANVLTF.